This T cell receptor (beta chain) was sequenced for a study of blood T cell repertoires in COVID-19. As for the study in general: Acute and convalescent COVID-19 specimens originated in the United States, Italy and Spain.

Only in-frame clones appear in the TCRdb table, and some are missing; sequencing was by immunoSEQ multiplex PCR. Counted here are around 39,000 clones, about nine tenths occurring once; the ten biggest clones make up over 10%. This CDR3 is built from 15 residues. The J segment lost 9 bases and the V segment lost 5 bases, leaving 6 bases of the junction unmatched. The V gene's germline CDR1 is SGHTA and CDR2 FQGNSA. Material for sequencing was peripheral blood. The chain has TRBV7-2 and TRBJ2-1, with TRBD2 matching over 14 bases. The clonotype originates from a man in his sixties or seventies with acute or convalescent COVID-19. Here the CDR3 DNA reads TGTGCCAGCAGCGGGGGACTAGCGGGAGTTTCTGAGCAGTTCTTC. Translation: CASSGGLAGVSEQFF.